The sequence of this T cell receptor (beta chain) was determined in a study of T cell responses to AZD1222 COVID-19 vaccine. Overall study: The study pooled second doses at about 4 or about 12 weeks.

This clone was seen a few times. The antigen is not known. Some clones are missing from TCRdb's copy, which holds only in-frame ones; the method was immunoSEQ multiplex PCR. The table shows under 150,000 clones, with 93% occurring only once. Trimming at V came to 6 bases and at J to 9 bases, leaving 3 bases not matched to a gene. This CDR3 comprises 12 residues. Germline V gene sequence: CDR1 LNHDA, CDR2 SQIVND (reference sequence). Study outcomes and limitations: Reportedly, close to half of spike-specific TCRs are directed against unmutated variant regions. Spike regions recognized by vaccine-associated CD4 TCRs spanned the protein, led by 160-218 and 743-854. Breadth and depth of Spike-specific TCRs rose after two AZD1222 doses.

The specimen was peripheral blood, collected on day 0 of AZD1222 vaccination. The receptor was isolated from an adult in good health. The rearrangement joins TRBV19 to TRBJ1-5; 9 bases are a match to TRBD1. CDR3 nucleotide sequence: TGTGCCAGTAGGGGACAGGGCCCGCCCCAGCATTTT. Translated: CASRGQGPPQHF.